What follows are 25 T cell receptor beta chains derived from one specimen sequenced in a study of cytomegalovirus exposure and HLA in healthy donors. 60 Vbeta and 13 Jbeta primers were used in PCR. Data came from immunoSEQ multiplex PCR; TCRdb stores just in-frame clones and leaves some out. The sample has fewer than 250,000 clones, 80% to 90% seen once. The source material was PBMCs. The receptors here all came from a man between 25 and 39 years old in good health and CMV-seronegative.

The J gene is TRBJ2-5, the V gene TRBV11-2; TRBD1 is a possible D gene (6 bases). The V end lost 6 bases, the J end lost 5 bases, and 16 bases lay between the germline ends. From germline, CDR1 is SGHAT and CDR2 FQNNGV. This CDR3 spans 14 amino acids. The CDR3 loop is CASRGWGPGETQYF. CDR3 coding DNA: TGTGCCAGCAGAGGTTGGGGGCCGGGGGAGACCCAGTACTTC.

This clone has only one observation. The V gene is TRBV19, the J gene TRBJ1-4; 8 bases line up with TRBD1. Germline assignment: CDR1 LNHDA and CDR2 SQIVND (reference sequence). V shed 8 bases and J 8 bases; nucleotides not matched to a gene: 7. The CDR3 totals 13 residues. CDR3 protein: CASRGQGVEKLFF. The CDR3 coding sequence is TGTGCCAGTCGCGGACAGGGTGTAGAAAAACTGTTTTTT.

The V and J genes are TRBV29-1 and TRBJ2-2, with a possible D match to TRBD2 (6 bases). The CDR3 is made up of 13 amino acids. V dropped 6 bases and J dropped 7 bases, with 15 bases sitting between them. Germline V CDR1 and CDR2: SQVTM, ANQGSEA. The CDR3 is CSVIRDSRGELFF. The CDR3 region has the DNA TGCAGCGTAATCCGGGACTCACGCGGGGAGCTGTTTTTT.

The chain is built from TRBV9 and TRBJ1-2; 9 bases fit TRBD1. CDR1 and CDR2 (germline): SGDLS, YYNGEE. Unmatched junction bases numbered 8, after V lost 0 bases and J lost 5 bases. CDR3 size: 16 residues. Here the CDR3 DNA reads TGTGCCAGCAGCGTAGGAGAGGGACAGGGTGGGTATGGCTACACCTTC. Encoded protein: CASSVGEGQGGYGYTF.

The V and J genes are TRBV7-9 and TRBJ1-1, with 9 bases that match TRBD1. V shed 5 bases, J shed 4 bases, and the junction held 8 bases outside the gene matches. The CDR3 runs to 15 residues. Germline lookup yields CDR1 SEHNR and CDR2 FQNEAQ (reference sequence). The CDR3 loop reads CASSEGTGRLTEAFF. In DNA form, the CDR3 reads TGTGCCAGCAGCGAAGGGACAGGGCGGCTCACTGAAGCTTTCTTT.

This clone was seen just once. The V gene is TRBV10-2, the J gene TRBJ2-1; tentatively, D is TRBD2 (6 bases). The ends were cut back, 2 bases at V and 7 bases at J, with 9 bases in the middle. This CDR3 has 13 residues. Germline V gives CDR1 WSHSY, CDR2 SAAADI. For the CDR3, the DNA is TGCGCCAGCAGTGAGACTCGGGGGAATGAGCAGTTCTTC. Encoded protein: CASSETRGNEQFF.

The J gene is TRBJ2-1, the V gene TRBV9; 9 positions agree with TRBD2. Germline loops: CDR1 SGDLS, CDR2 YYNGEE. The CDR3 runs to 15 residues. The ends lost 0 bases at V and 5 bases at J; junction bases unmatched: 3. The CDR3: CASSVGSGGNNEQFF. As DNA, the CDR3 is TGTGCCAGCAGCGTAGGGAGCGGGGGGAACAATGAGCAGTTCTTC.

The rearrangement joins TRBV7-8 to TRBJ2-2; 16 nucleotides align to TRBD2. The CDR3 length is 16 residues. Losses at the gene ends were 5 bases for V and 6 bases for J; bases not matched to a gene: 3. The germline V gene encodes CDR1 SGHVS and CDR2 FQNEAQ. The CDR3 nucleotides read TGTGCCAGCAGCGCCGGGACTAGCGGGGGGGCCGGGGAGCTGTTTTTT. This sequence encodes CASSAGTSGGAGELFF.

This chain uses TRBV11-2 with TRBJ2-7; 7 bases fit TRBD2. From germline, CDR1 is SGHAT and CDR2 FQNNGV. This CDR3 has 14 residues. V shed 3 bases and J 3 bases; nucleotides not matched to a gene: 5. The CDR3 loop reads CASSFGSGVYEQYF. The CDR3 nucleotides read TGTGCCAGCAGCTTTGGGAGCGGGGTCTACGAGCAGTACTTC. The variable domain in full, with the rest retrieved from reference TRBV11-2 and TRBJ2-7, is EAGVAQSPRYKIIEKRQSVAFWCNPISGHATLYWYQQILGQGPKLLIQFQNNGVVDDSQLPKDRFSAERLKGVDSTLKIQPAKLEDSAVYLCASSFGSGVYEQYFGPGTRLTVT.

This chain uses TRBV7-2 with TRBJ2-5; TRBD2 matches at 8 bases. The CDR3 spans 16 residues. V dropped 5 bases and J dropped 2; count of bases not matched to a gene: 10. CDR1 is SGHTA and CDR2 is FQGNSA in the germline V gene. The chain's CDR3 is CASSLGGVLLQETQYF. The CDR3 DNA reads TGTGCCAGCAGCCTCGGGGGGGTGTTACTTCAAGAGACCCAGTACTTC.

This clone was counted between two and nine times. The V and J genes are TRBV4-3 and TRBJ2-5; the D gene is possibly TRBD1 (5 bases). CDR1 and CDR2 (germline): LGHNA, YSLEER. The CDR3 has 13 residues. V was pared by 0 bases and J by 13 bases, with 15 bases between. Written as DNA, the CDR3 is TGCGCCAGCAGCCAAGAGTTCGTGACAGAGGCGTACTTC. It codes for CASSQEFVTEAYF.

The chain is built from TRBV5-1 and TRBJ2-3, with unresolved D. V dropped 0 bases and J dropped 7 bases, with 12 bases sitting between them. The CDR3 totals 14 residues. Per the germline V gene, CDR1 is SGHRS and CDR2 is YFSETQ. For the CDR3, the DNA is TGCGCCAGCAGCTTGGGGGCCGACGGAAATACGCAGTATTTT. Its protein product is CASSLGADGNTQYF.

Concerning this clone itself: Additional DNA sequences in this sample encode the identical CDR3. The chain recombines TRBV7-6 with TRBJ2-5, with 8 bases that match TRBD2. Germline assignment: CDR1 SGHVS and CDR2 FNYEAQ. V gave up 5 bases and J gave up 2 bases; unmatched junction bases: 4. The CDR3 is made up of 14 amino acids. CDR3 protein: CASSPRGVQETQYF. DNA of the CDR3: TGTGCCAGCAGCCCGCGGGGGGTACAAGAGACCCAGTACTTC.

A few counts support this clone. V usage is TRBV6-1 and J usage is TRBJ2-3; TRBD2 agrees at 11 bases. Germline values: CDR1 MNHNS, CDR2 SASEGT. The CDR3 has 17 residues. With 2 bases clipped from V and 2 bases from J, the junction kept 6 bases outside the gene matches. The CDR3 sequence is CASSERLAGGVTDTQYF. The CDR3 nucleotides read TGTGCCAGCAGTGAAAGGCTAGCGGGGGGCGTCACAGATACGCAGTATTTT.

The chain joins TRBV7-9 to TRBJ2-3, with a tentative D call TRBD1 (5 bases). The CDR3 has 14 amino acids. Trimming pared 5 bases from V and 6 bases from J, leaving 15 bases between. Per germline, CDR1 SEHNR and CDR2 FQNEAQ (reference sequence). CDR3 sequence (DNA): TGTGCCAGCAGCAAATTAGGGGCAGGCGATACGCAGTATTTT. Protein: CASSKLGAGDTQYF.

This chain uses TRBV7-9 with TRBJ2-1; no definite D call. CDR3 length: 11 residues. CDR1 is SEHNR and CDR2 is FQNEAQ in the germline V gene (reference sequence). V dropped 4 bases and J dropped 8 bases, with 6 bases sitting between them. The CDR3 DNA reads TGTGCCAGCAGCTCCCTACATGAGCAGTTCTTC. Translated: CASSSLHEQFF.

The rearrangement uses TRBV4-2 and TRBJ2-2, with 7 bases aligning to TRBD1. The CDR3 runs 17 residues. The J segment lost 2 bases and the V segment lost 0 bases, leaving 6 bases of the junction unmatched. Germline V gene lookup returns CDR1 LGHNA and CDR2 YNFKEQ. The CDR3 sequence: CASSQESGTDNTGELFF. CDR3 nucleotide sequence: TGTGCCAGCAGCCAAGAGTCCGGGACAGATAACACCGGGGAGCTGTTTTTT.

The table lists this clone with a few counts. J is TRBJ1-5 and V is TRBV6-1; D possibly corresponds to TRBD1 (6 bases). The length of the CDR3 is 15 residues. CDR1 is MNHNS and CDR2 is SASEGT in the germline V gene. V was trimmed by 2 bases and J by 3 bases, leaving 11 bases between them. In DNA, the CDR3 is TGTGCCAGCAGTGAAAGGCAGGGGTTCAATCAGCCCCAGCATTTT. Its protein product is CASSERQGFNQPQHF.

The genes are TRBV6-4 and TRBJ1-6; D not certain. This CDR3 has 14 amino acids. Trimming took 3 bases from V and 7 from J, leaving 10 bases between them. Germline V gene sequence: CDR1 MRHNA, CDR2 SNTAGT. The CDR3 is CASSERGWNSPLHF. CDR3 DNA: TGTGCCAGCAGTGAACGAGGGTGGAATTCACCCCTCCACTTT.

V gene TRBV7-9 combines with J gene TRBJ2-1, with D hard to call. Germline V lookup: CDR1 SEHNR, CDR2 FQNEAQ (reference sequence). The CDR3 length is 12 residues. V lost 4 bases and J lost 10, with 11 bases in between. Written as DNA, the CDR3 is TGTGCCAGCAGCTCCCTTACGGAGGAGCAGTTCTTC. Translating it yields CASSSLTEEQFF.

The CDR3 loop reads CASSLERDQPQHF. DNA for the CDR3: TGTGCCAGCAGCTTGGAGAGGGATCAGCCCCAGCATTTT. This chain joins TRBV5-6 and TRBJ1-5; D gene uncertain. Germline CDR1 SGHDT, CDR2 YYEEEE. CDR3 size: 13 residues. Deletions cut 0 bases from V and 5 bases from J, with 6 bases between.

This chain joins TRBV27 and TRBJ2-7; possible D gene TRBD1, 6 bases. The CDR3 runs to 13 residues. Trimming removed 4 bases at V and 6 bases at J, with 13 bases between. Per the germline V gene, CDR1 is MNHEY and CDR2 is SMNVEV (reference sequence). The chain's CDR3 is CASSSPGTTEQYF. Written as DNA, the CDR3 is TGTGCCAGCAGTTCCCCGGGGACAACCGAGCAGTACTTC.

This clone occurred once. The chain has TRBV7-2 and TRBJ2-7, with a possible D match to TRBD2 (6 bases). The CDR3 is 16 residues long. Germline loops: CDR1 SGHTA, CDR2 FQGNSA. With 1 base removed from V and 2 bases from J, the gap between germline ends came to 15 bases. CDR3 protein: CASSLDTGGVPYEQYF. CDR3 bases: TGTGCCAGCAGCTTAGATACAGGAGGGGTTCCCTACGAGCAGTACTTC.

The chain's CDR3 is CAILEHYGYTF. CDR3 DNA sequence: TGTGCCATCCTCGAGCACTATGGCTACACCTTC. The rearrangement uses TRBV10-3 and TRBJ1-2; D not certain. CDR1 ENHRY and CDR2 SYGVKD come from the germline V gene. This CDR3 is 11 amino acids long. Trimming removed 8 bases at V and 3 bases at J, with 7 bases between.

In this sample, this clone turned up once. The rearrangement links TRBV18 to TRBJ1-1; no definite D call. From germline, CDR1 is KGHSH and CDR2 LQKENI. This CDR3 region has 12 residues. Trimming removed 2 bases from V and 5 bases from J, with 6 bases in between. The CDR3 spells CASSPGETEAFF. The CDR3 nucleotides read TGTGCCAGCTCACCAGGGGAGACTGAAGCTTTCTTT.